Each of the 5 T cell receptor beta chains below was sequenced from the same sample in a study of early T cells in non-severe SARS-CoV-2 infection. TCRdb re-called the 5' RACE reads with MiXCR, one entry per CDR3 protein. The table shows about 80,000 distinct CDR3 sequences, with 5% occurring only once. The sequencing here drew on whole blood, taken at baseline. All receptors come from an adult who was a healthcare worker with PCR-confirmed SARS-CoV-2 infection or an uninfected control (not recorded which).

There are many counts of this clonotype. The chain combines TRBV7-6 with TRBJ2-2; D remains unclear. This CDR3 is 16 amino acids long. CDR1 and CDR2 from the germline V gene are SGHVS and FNYEAQ. Deletions cut 4 bases from V and 0 bases from J, with 12 bases between. The chain's CDR3 is CASSSEGRTNTGELFF. Written as DNA, the CDR3 is TGTGCCAGCAGCTCAGAAGGCAGAACGAACACCGGGGAGCTGTTTTTT.

This clonotype was counted many times. V gene TRBV5-6 combines with J gene TRBJ1-5, with a weak D call TRBD1 (5 bases). CDR1 is SGHDT, CDR2 YYEEEE, per germline. The V end lost 2 bases, the J end lost 6 bases, and 9 bases lay between the germline ends. CDR3 length: 13 amino acids. Here the CDR3 DNA reads TGTGCCAGCAGCTTACTTGGGGCTCAGCCCCAGCATTTT. It yields the protein CASSLLGAQPQHF.

This clonotype was picked up many times. The chain is built from TRBV7-3 and TRBJ2-1; unclear D gene. Trimming removed 5 bases from V and 0 bases from J, with 11 bases in between. From germline, CDR1 is SGHTA and CDR2 FQGTGA. The CDR3 loop spans 15 amino acids. The CDR3 sequence: CASSLDAPSYNEQFF. DNA of the CDR3: TGTGCCAGCAGCCTGGACGCCCCCTCCTACAATGAGCAGTTCTTC.

This clonotype was found a few times. The chain has TRBV7-8 and TRBJ2-5, with D perhaps matching TRBD1 (5 bases). The germline V and J ends were trimmed by 0 bases and 5 bases, with 22 bases remaining between them. Germline V gives CDR1 SGHVS, CDR2 FQNEAQ. The CDR3 has 18 amino acids. Here the CDR3 reads CASSLALVGRSPGETQYF. CDR3 DNA sequence: TGTGCCAGCAGCTTAGCGCTGGTTGGTCGCTCTCCAGGGGAGACCCAGTACTTC.

The table lists this clonotype with a few counts. This chain connects TRBV6-1 to TRBJ2-7; 8 bases agree with TRBD1. V trimming: 2 bases; J trimming: 3 bases; junction bases outside the gene matches: 6. This CDR3 comprises 15 residues. Looked up from germline, CDR1 is MNHNS and CDR2 is SASEGT. CDR3 coding DNA: TGTGCCAGCAGTGAAAGGTGGACAGGGAACTACGAGCAGTACTTC. Its translation: CASSERWTGNYEQYF.